This is a list of T cell receptor beta chains from one sample in a study of T cells in Graves' hyperthyroidism and ophthalmopathy. Using its own MiXCR run on the multiplex PCR reads, TCRdb lists one record per CDR3 protein. The sample includes 600,000 to 650,000 distinct CDR3 sequences, 15% to 20% of them seen just once. Sequencing was performed on blood. The source is a young woman with Graves' hyperthyroidism. Each CDR3 is given with its conserved first and last residue. A D gene is named only where the DNA matches it firmly. Clone sizes are given selectively: once, few, many, or a class where the clone is expanded.

J: TRBJ2-7
size: many
V: TRBV20-1
D: TRBD2
DNA: TGCAGTGCTAGAGTGACAGCGGTAGCGGGAGGCTACGAGCAGTACTTC
CDR3: CSARVTAVAGGYEQYF

J: TRBJ2-1
size: few
V: TRBV6-1
D: TRBD2
DNA: TGTGCCAGCAGTGAAGGCATTAGCGGGAACAAGCAGTTCTTC
CDR3: CASSEGISGNKQFF

J: TRBJ1-3
size: few
V: TRBV30
D: -
DNA: TGTGCCTGGACCCCGGGAGTTGTAGGAAACACCATATATTTT
CDR3: CAWTPGVVGNTIYF

J: TRBJ2-1
size: many
V: TRBV11-2
D: TRBD2
DNA: TGTGCCAGCAGCGATAAACTAGCGGGAGTACTTAATGAGCAGTTCTTC
CDR3: CASSDKLAGVLNEQFF

J: TRBJ2-1
size: few
V: TRBV19
D: -
DNA: TGTGCCAGTATTGGGTACAATGAGCAGTTCTTC
CDR3: CASIGYNEQFF

J: TRBJ2-3
size: -
V: TRBV24-1
D: -
DNA: TGTGCCACCAGTGATACCCAGGGAGGAGATACGCAGTATTTT
CDR3: CATSDTQGGDTQYF

J: TRBJ2-7
size: many
V: TRBV6-2/TRBV6-3
D: TRBD1
DNA: TGTGCCAGCAGCCCACGGACAGGGGAGAGGGAGCAGTACTTC
CDR3: CASSPRTGEREQYF

J: TRBJ1-4
size: -
V: TRBV28
D: TRBD1
DNA: TGTGCCAGCAGTTTCGGGCAGGGGGCGCAGGTTAATGAAAAACTGTTTTTT
CDR3: CASSFGQGAQVNEKLFF

J: TRBJ2-7
size: many
V: TRBV12-3/TRBV12-4
D: -
DNA: TGTGCCAGCAGTATACACCCTTACGAGCAGTACTTC
CDR3: CASSIHPYEQYF

J: TRBJ2-7
size: few
V: TRBV20-1
D: -
DNA: TGCAGTCCTGCCACCGGGACCTACGAGCAGTACTTC
CDR3: CSPATGTYEQYF

J: TRBJ2-7
size: many
V: TRBV2
D: TRBD1
DNA: TGTGCCAGCGGGCATTTGTTCGGCTGGTCCGACAGGGGAGAGTACGAGCAGTACTTC
CDR3: CASGHLFGWSDRGEYEQYF

J: TRBJ1-2
size: many
V: TRBV11-2
D: -
DNA: TGTGCCAGCAGCTTAGGACTACGCTATGGCTACACCTTC
CDR3: CASSLGLRYGYTF

J: TRBJ2-1
size: many
V: TRBV11-2
D: TRBD1
DNA: TGTGCCAGCAGCTTAAGACTCCGGGACAGGAGCTACAATGAGCAGTTCTTC
CDR3: CASSLRLRDRSYNEQFF

J: TRBJ1-2
size: -
V: TRBV5-1
D: -
DNA: TGCGCCAGCAGCTTGGGAACCAGGGACGGCGGCTACACCTTC
CDR3: CASSLGTRDGGYTF

J: TRBJ2-7
size: many
V: TRBV20-1
D: -
DNA: TGCAGTGGGTCTGGAGTAGTCTACGAGCAGTACTTC
CDR3: CSGSGVVYEQYF

J: TRBJ2-7
size: many
V: TRBV3-1
D: -
DNA: TGTGCCAGCAGCCAATCCTATCTTGGCGAGCAGTACTTC
CDR3: CASSQSYLGEQYF

J: TRBJ2-1
size: few
V: TRBV6-4
D: TRBD2
DNA: TGTGCCAGCAGTGACGAGGGAGGGCTGAAAAATGAGCAGTTCTTC
CDR3: CASSDEGGLKNEQFF

J: TRBJ2-7
size: many
V: TRBV28
D: TRBD2
DNA: TGTGCCAGCAGTCTTTTGACTAGCGGGCCATCCTACGAGCAGTACTTC
CDR3: CASSLLTSGPSYEQYF

J: TRBJ1-2
size: -
V: TRBV7-9
D: -
DNA: TGTGCCAGCAGCCCCGGGACAAGTACTGGCTACACCTTC
CDR3: CASSPGTSTGYTF

J: TRBJ1-2
size: -
V: TRBV11-2
D: TRBD1
DNA: TGTGCCAGCAGCCCTGTGGACAGGTTATATGGCTACACCTTC
CDR3: CASSPVDRLYGYTF

J: TRBJ2-7
size: many
V: TRBV10-3
D: -
DNA: TGTGCCATCAAGGCAACGGAGCCTCCCTACGAGCAGTACTTC
CDR3: CAIKATEPPYEQYF

J: TRBJ2-4
size: many
V: TRBV11-2
D: -
DNA: TGTGCCGGGGGGGCACAGGGGAGCATTCAGTACTTC
CDR3: CAGGAQGSIQYF

J: TRBJ2-5
size: -
V: TRBV7-9
D: -
DNA: TGTGCCAGCAGCGCGGTCGGGGCCGACTTGGCCCAGTACTTC
CDR3: CASSAVGADLAQYF

J: TRBJ2-3
size: -
V: TRBV27
D: TRBD2
DNA: TGTGCCACCTCAAAGGACCTAGCGGGATACACAGATACGCAGTATTTT
CDR3: CATSKDLAGYTDTQYF

J: TRBJ2-7
size: few
V: TRBV20-1
D: -
DNA: TGCAGTGCTTCTCTAACCGGGGACGAGCAGTACTTC
CDR3: CSASLTGDEQYF

J: TRBJ1-6
size: few
V: TRBV9
D: TRBD1
DNA: TGTGCCAGCAGCGTTAACACAGGGGGAAATTCACCCCTCCACTTT
CDR3: CASSVNTGGNSPLHF

J: TRBJ1-2
size: few
V: TRBV18
D: TRBD1
DNA: TGTGCCAGCTCACCCACAGGACAGGGGAGAATCTATGGCTACACCTTC
CDR3: CASSPTGQGRIYGYTF

J: TRBJ1-5
size: few
V: TRBV6-2/TRBV6-3
D: -
DNA: TGTGCCAGCAGTTACGGCTTCAGTCAGCCCCAGCATTTT
CDR3: CASSYGFSQPQHF